Presented here are 24 T cell receptor beta chains from one specimen sequenced in a study of monozygotic twins with cystic fibrosis. Produced via immunoSEQ multiplex PCR; TCRdb's table is partial and in-frame only. The data contain 11,000 to 15,000 clones, about 85% of them singletons. The sequenced sample consisted of blood. The receptors here all came from a boy aged 10-17 years with cystic fibrosis.

This chain uses TRBV6-5 with TRBJ2-5, with D perhaps matching TRBD2 (6 bases). The length of the CDR3 is 16 residues. Between the trimmed V and J ends, which lost 0 bases and 5 bases, there was a span of 16 bases. CDR1 is MNHEY, CDR2 SVGAGI, per germline. CDR3 bases: TGTGCCAGCAGTTACTCCCCCGGGACGGGGAGGGAGACCCAGTACTTC. Amino acid sequence: CASSYSPGTGRETQYF.

Remarks on this clone: An end of the junction does not agree with germline; a read error may underlie this. This sequence joins TRBV2 and TRBJ2-1, with TRBD2 identical over 13 bases. CDR3 length equals 12 residues. The germline V gene encodes CDR1 SNHLY and CDR2 FYNNEI. Written as DNA, the CDR3 is TGTGCCAGCAGTGGACTAGCGGGGGGCGGGCTCTTC. This encodes CASSGLAGGGLF. The whole variable domain, filled in from reference TRBV2 and TRBJ2-1, reads EPEVTQTPSHQVTQMGQEVILRCVPISNHLYFYWYRQILGQKVEFLVSFYNNEISEKSEIFDDQFSVERPDGSNFTLKIRSTKLEDSAMYFCASSGLAGGGLFGPGTRLTVL.

The chain combines TRBV25-1 with TRBJ2-7; D possibly matches TRBD1 or TRBD2 (5 bases each). The germline gives CDR1 MGHDK, CDR2 SYGVNS. The CDR3 is 15 residues long. The V and J ends lost 4 bases and 3 bases respectively, with 16 bases between them. The CDR3 DNA reads as TGTGCCAGCAGTGTGACTACGGGACGGGGCTACGAGCAGTACTTC. It translates to CASSVTTGRGYEQYF.

The count of this clone is one. The gene calls are TRBV9 and TRBJ2-6, with D unclear. CDR1 and CDR2 (germline): SGDLS, YYNGEE. The CDR3 runs 16 residues. V was clipped by 0 bases and J by 2 bases, with 9 bases between them. The CDR3 is CASSVVPTAGANVLTF. DNA of the CDR3: TGTGCCAGCAGCGTAGTTCCAACAGCTGGGGCCAACGTCCTGACTTTC.

The genes are TRBV18 and TRBJ1-4; D not resolved. This CDR3 is built from 15 residues. The ends were cut back, 3 bases at V and 3 bases at J, with 11 bases in the middle. Germline assignment: CDR1 KGHSH and CDR2 LQKENI. The CDR3 nucleotides read TGTGCCAGCTCACCTCGACACGACGCTAATGAAAAACTGTTTTTT. This encodes CASSPRHDANEKLFF.

The chain employs TRBV6-1 and TRBJ2-3; 7 positions agree with TRBD1. This CDR3 contains 13 residues. Germline V gene lookup returns CDR1 MNHNS and CDR2 SASEGT. Losses at the gene ends were 9 bases for V and 5 bases for J; bases not matched to a gene: 8. The DNA for the CDR3 is TGTGCCAGTTTGACAGGGATCGGAGATACGCAGTATTTT. Amino acid sequence: CASLTGIGDTQYF.

The chain employs TRBV7-9 and TRBJ1-4; perhaps TRBD1 as D (6 bases). This CDR3 has 15 amino acids. Germline-derived CDR1 and CDR2 are SEHNR and FQNEAQ (reference sequence). V lost 5 bases to trimming and J lost 3 bases, with 13 bases between them. CDR3 in DNA: TGTGCCAGCAGCGCCCGGGACACTGCTAATGAAAAACTGTTTTTT. This codes for CASSARDTANEKLFF. Variable domain in full (rest from reference TRBV7-9 and TRBJ1-4): DTGVSQNPRHKITKRGQNVTFRCDPISEHNRLYWYRQTLGQGPEFLTYFQNEAQLEKSRLLSDRFSAERPKGSFSTLEIQRTEQGDSAMYLCASSARDTANEKLFFGSGTQLSVL.

V usage is TRBV30 and J usage is TRBJ2-1; 9 bases align to TRBD2. The J segment lost 7 bases and the V segment lost 0 bases, leaving 10 bases of the junction unmatched. Per the germline V gene, CDR1 is GTSNPN and CDR2 is SVGIG (reference sequence). This CDR3 has 16 amino acids. The CDR3 reads CAWSVAGTSLLNEQFF. The CDR3, as DNA: TGTGCCTGGAGTGTAGCCGGGACTAGCTTATTGAATGAGCAGTTCTTC.

The gene calls are TRBV5-6 and TRBJ2-1, with TRBD2 identical over 8 bases. Looked up from germline, CDR1 is SGHDT and CDR2 is YYEEEE. The CDR3 has 17 amino acids. V lost 4 bases, J lost 0 bases, and 9 bases stayed unmatched. CDR3 sequence reads: CASSRLPSGPSYNEQFF. CDR3 DNA sequence: TGTGCCAGCAGCCGCCTACCTAGCGGGCCCTCCTACAATGAGCAGTTCTTC.

This clone has a handful of counts. This chain connects TRBV6-1 to TRBJ1-3, with D perhaps matching TRBD1 (6 bases). V dropped 8 bases and J dropped 3 bases, with 11 bases sitting between them. CDR1 and CDR2 (germline): MNHNS, SASEGT. The CDR3 runs 13 residues. CDR3 DNA: TGTGCCAGCCTGTGGGACAATGGAAACACCATATATTTT. This codes for CASLWDNGNTIYF.

The chain links TRBV10-3 to TRBJ2-3, with TRBD1 matching 8 bases. The V gene's germline CDR1 is ENHRY and CDR2 SYGVKD. V shed 6 bases, J shed 3 bases, and the junction held 11 bases outside the gene matches. This CDR3 has 16 amino acids. For the CDR3, the DNA is TGTGCCATCAGGGACAGGGAACGAGCTGATACAGATACGCAGTATTTT. It translates to CAIRDRERADTDTQYF.

This clone appeared once. The rearrangement uses TRBV28 and TRBJ1-1; 10 bases match TRBD1. Germline V lookup: CDR1 MDHEN, CDR2 SYDVKM. The CDR3 contains 15 residues. V trimming: 3 bases; J trimming: 5 bases; junction bases outside the gene matches: 6. The CDR3 coding sequence is TGTGCCAGCAGTTTTCCGACAGGGGGCGGAACTGAAGCTTTCTTT. It encodes CASSFPTGGGTEAFF.

This chain uses TRBV28 with TRBJ1-3; possibly TRBD1 for D (5 bases). Trimming took off 6 bases at V and 0 bases at J, with 21 bases between the two ends. The germline CDR1 and CDR2 sequences are MDHEN and SYDVKM. The CDR3 runs 18 residues. The CDR3 sequence: CASRLNMAGSFSGNTIYF. Here the CDR3 DNA reads TGTGCCAGCAGACTTAATATGGCAGGGTCCTTCTCTGGAAACACCATATATTTT.

This sequence joins TRBV23-1 and TRBJ1-2, with a weak D call TRBD1 (5 bases). TRBV23-1 carries the ORF label, with uncertain function. V was cut by 7 bases and J by 7 bases, with 13 bases left in between. The CDR3 extends over 12 amino acids. CDR3 protein: CASKTDFCGYTF. In nucleotides, the CDR3 is TGCGCCAGCAAGACAGATTTCTGTGGCTACACCTTC.

This clone appeared once. The chain carries TRBV10-3 and TRBJ2-7; tentatively, D is TRBD1 (6 bases). Germline V lookup: CDR1 ENHRY, CDR2 SYGVKD. This CDR3 spans 13 amino acids. Trimming cost V 5 bases and J 3 bases, with 11 bases left between them. In DNA form, the CDR3 reads TGTGCCATCAGTCCGACAGGAGACTACGAGCAGTACTTC. This translates into CAISPTGDYEQYF.

The rearrangement links TRBV18 to TRBJ1-6, with D tentatively TRBD1 (5 bases). V shed 5 bases and J shed 6 bases, with 11 bases lying between them. The germline CDR1 and CDR2 sequences are KGHSH and LQKENI. The CDR3 runs to 14 residues. The CDR3 protein is CASSRGLSNSPLHF. The CDR3 region has the DNA TGTGCCAGCTCAAGGGGACTGAGTAATTCACCCCTCCACTTT.

V and J are TRBV19 and TRBJ2-4, with D possibly being TRBD1 (5 bases). The CDR3 totals 12 residues. The ends were cut back, 4 bases at V and 6 bases at J, with 7 bases in the middle. Germline V lookup: CDR1 LNHDA, CDR2 SQIVND (reference sequence). CDR3 sequence reads: CASSTQGNIQYF. As DNA, the CDR3 is TGTGCCAGTAGTACTCAGGGAAACATTCAGTACTTC.

The V gene is TRBV5-1, the J gene TRBJ2-1; the match to TRBD2 covers 8 bases. The germline V gene encodes CDR1 SGHRS and CDR2 YFSETQ. The CDR3 is 13 residues long. The V segment lost 4 bases and the J segment 9 bases; nucleotides outside the gene matches: 6. The CDR3 DNA is TGCGCCAGCAGCCTGACTAGCGCTGGTGAGCAGTTCTTC. Residues: CASSLTSAGEQFF.

The chain has TRBV18 and TRBJ1-3; possible D gene TRBD1, 5 bases. The CDR3 spans 14 residues. Germline V lookup: CDR1 KGHSH, CDR2 LQKENI. The V gene lost 3 bases and the J gene lost 0 bases, with 6 bases spanning the gap. CDR3 amino acids: CASSPTGSGNTIYF. In DNA form, the CDR3 reads TGTGCCAGCTCACCCACAGGCTCTGGAAACACCATATATTTT.

V usage is TRBV9 and J usage is TRBJ2-5; a possible D gene is TRBD1 (6 bases). Germline values: CDR1 SGDLS, CDR2 YYNGEE. Trimming removed 0 bases at V and 2 bases at J, with 14 bases between. The CDR3 contains 16 residues. The DNA for the CDR3 is TGTGCCAGCAGCGTAGGACTGGGGGCGAGGCAAGAGACCCAGTACTTC. Translating gives CASSVGLGARQETQYF.

This chain connects TRBV28 to TRBJ1-5; 9 positions match TRBD1. The CDR3 is 14 residues long. Germline V lookup: CDR1 MDHEN, CDR2 SYDVKM. V lost 4 bases, J lost 4 bases, and 2 bases stayed unmatched. CDR3 amino acids: CASSWGQGNQPQHF. The CDR3 DNA reads as TGTGCCAGCAGTTGGGGACAGGGAAATCAGCCCCAGCATTTT.

V and J are TRBV9 and TRBJ2-2; D is undetermined. Germline CDR1 SGDLS, CDR2 YYNGEE. V was pared by 0 bases and J by 7 bases, with 4 bases between. The CDR3 is 12 residues long. DNA for the CDR3: TGTGCCAGCAGCGTAGGAGGCGGGGAGCTGTTTTTT. Amino acids: CASSVGGGELFF.

This rearrangement joins TRBV19 to TRBJ2-7; a possible D gene is TRBD2 (5 bases). V lost 1 base, J lost 3 bases, and 10 bases lay in between. The CDR3 extends over 14 amino acids. CDR1 is LNHDA, CDR2 SQIVND, per germline (reference sequence). The CDR3 loop is CASSIASGHYEQYF. In DNA form, the CDR3 reads TGTGCCAGTAGTATAGCGAGCGGCCACTACGAGCAGTACTTC.

The chain employs TRBV5-1 and TRBJ2-1; D tentatively fits TRBD1 or TRBD2 (5 bases each). Trimming removed 2 bases at V and 12 bases at J, with 18 bases between. The CDR3 spans 14 residues. Germline CDR1 is SGHRS and CDR2 is YFSETQ. CDR3 in DNA: TGCGCCAGCAGCTTTCTAGCAGGGACGGAGGCGCAGTTCTTC. Amino acid sequence: CASSFLAGTEAQFF.